Presented here are 10 T cell receptor beta chains from one specimen sequenced in a study of blood T cell repertoires in COVID-19 (dated by TCRdb to 2019 to 2021). Libraries were constructed by the immunoSEQ multiplex PCR assay. TCRdb obtained this table from immuneACCESS and retained in-frame rearrangements with V and J assigned. These tables miss some clones; where compared with another copy, unresolved V genes account for less than half of the shortfall, and the remainder is unexplained. A total of roughly 84,000 clones appear in this sample, roughly 76% of them only once. The ten largest account for approximately 4.4% of the sample. Specimen: peripheral blood. The receptors were sampled from a woman aged 45-65 years with acute or convalescent COVID-19.

V and J are TRBV3-1 (or the pseudogene TRBV3-2) and TRBJ1-4; weak D call: TRBD1 (5 bases). The germline V gene encodes CDR1 LGHDT and CDR2 YNNKEL (reference sequence). There are 15 residues in the CDR3. Trimming removed 4 bases at V and 4 bases at J, with 13 bases between. The CDR3: CASSLQQGDNEKLFF. The CDR3 DNA reads TGTGCCAGCAGCCTCCAACAAGGGGATAATGAAAAACTGTTTTTT.

The rearrangement joins TRBV6-5 to TRBJ1-1, with D uncertain. The CDR3 spans 13 residues. The V end was cut by 4 bases, the J end by 4 bases, with 10 bases between. Germline V gene data show CDR1 as MNHEY and CDR2 as SVGAGI. The CDR3 reads CASSWERSTEAFF. The CDR3 nucleotides are TGTGCCAGCAGTTGGGAGCGGAGCACTGAAGCTTTCTTT.

The rearrangement links TRBV2 to TRBJ2-1; maybe TRBD2 (6 bases). The CDR3 covers 13 residues. CDR1 SNHLY and CDR2 FYNNEI come from the germline V gene. V lost 8 bases and J lost 1, with 9 bases in between. CDR3 nucleotides: TGTGCCAGCGGGACTGTGTCCTACAATGAGCAGTTCTTC. This codes for CASGTVSYNEQFF. Full variable domain (missing parts from reference TRBV2 and TRBJ2-1): EPEVTQTPSHQVTQMGQEVILRCVPISNHLYFYWYRQILGQKVEFLVSFYNNEISEKSEIFDDQFSVERPDGSNFTLKIRSTKLEDSAMYFCASGTVSYNEQFFGPGTRLTVL.

The V gene is TRBV4-1, the J gene TRBJ1-3; a weak D match, TRBD1 (5 bases). This CDR3 region has 14 residues. Germline CDR1 MGHRA, CDR2 YSYEKL. The ends were cut back, 1 base at V and 2 bases at J, with 6 bases in the middle. This CDR3 is CASSQGGAGNTIYF. Written as DNA, the CDR3 is TGCGCCAGCAGCCAAGGGGGCGCTGGAAACACCATATATTTT.

The chain couples TRBV10-3 to TRBJ1-2; 8 bases match TRBD1. Trimming cost V 2 bases and J 8 bases; bases outside gene matches: 10. Per germline, CDR1 ENHRY and CDR2 SYGVKD. The CDR3 runs to 15 residues. The CDR3 coding sequence is TGTGCCATCAGTGAGGGCCAGGGGGCAATTGAGGGCTACACCTTC. This translates into CAISEGQGAIEGYTF.

The genes are TRBV7-8 and TRBJ1-1, with TRBD1 matching over 9 bases. V lost 0 bases, J lost 5 bases, and 4 bases stayed unmatched. The CDR3 is 15 amino acids. Germline assignment: CDR1 SGHVS and CDR2 FQNEAQ. CDR3 in DNA: TGTGCCAGCAGCTTAGCCAACAGGGGGCGGACTGAAGCTTTCTTT. Its translation is CASSLANRGRTEAFF.

The chain recombines TRBV5-6 with TRBJ2-5; tentatively, D is TRBD2 (6 bases). Per the germline V gene, CDR1 is SGHDT and CDR2 is YYEEEE. Trimming shortened V by 5 bases and J by 6 bases, and 17 bases separated the two germline ends. The CDR3 runs 14 residues. The CDR3 loop is CASSGGPIRKTQYF. The DNA of the CDR3 is TGTGCCAGCAGTGGAGGGCCTATCCGGAAGACCCAGTACTTC.

The chain links TRBV3-1 (or the pseudogene TRBV3-2) to TRBJ1-5, with D maybe TRBD1 (6 bases). The ends were cut back, 1 base at V and 9 bases at J, with 13 bases in the middle. Germline V gives CDR1 LGHDT, CDR2 YNNKEL (reference sequence). The CDR3 has 14 amino acids. CDR3 protein: CASSQGGGQGPQHF. The CDR3 DNA sequence: TGTGCCAGCAGCCAAGGGGGGGGCCAGGGGCCCCAGCATTTT.

The chain employs TRBV19 and TRBJ2-2; perhaps TRBD2 as D (6 bases). V dropped 4 bases and J dropped 10 bases, with 19 bases sitting between them. This CDR3 spans 15 amino acids. CDR1 is LNHDA, CDR2 SQIVND, per germline (reference sequence). CDR3 sequence reads: CASSTSETSYEELFF. CDR3 coding DNA: TGTGCCAGTAGTACTTCTGAGACTAGTTACGAGGAGCTGTTTTTT.

This chain joins TRBV28 and TRBJ2-2; D is possibly TRBD2 (5 bases). V lost 8 bases and J lost 0, with 13 bases in between. The CDR3 runs to 15 residues. Per the germline V gene, CDR1 is MDHEN and CDR2 is SYDVKM. CDR3 in amino acids: CASVWAGSNTGELFF. As DNA, the CDR3 is TGTGCCAGCGTTTGGGCGGGCTCGAACACCGGGGAGCTGTTTTTT.